One and the same sample provided the 32 T cell receptor beta chains below, sequenced in a study of regulatory T cells in long-lasting Graves disease. The TCR beta library used iRepertoire HTBI primers with Arm-PCR amplification of CDR3. TCRdb fed the multiplex PCR reads into MiXCR, producing one record per CDR3 protein. Of approximately 540,000 distinct CDR3 sequences listed, approximately 12% are singletons. Specified time point: newly diagnosed GD, antithyroid drugs for less than 3 months. The authors made the TCR library using RNA they extracted from PBMCs. The sample was also linked to a second study, of T cells in Graves' hyperthyroidism and ophthalmopathy.

Material: peripheral blood mononuclear cells (PBMCs), obtained at new diagnosis, from a patient treated with antithyroid drugs. The receptor source for this set is a woman aged 25-40 years with Graves disease.

The CDR3 DNA is TGCGCCAGCAGCCCAGAATCAGGAGCCGGGGCCAACGTCCTGACTTTC. Translated: CASSPESGAGANVLTF. The V and J genes are TRBV4-1 and TRBJ2-6; no reliable D call. With 4 bases removed from V and 4 bases from J, the gap between germline ends came to 14 bases. From germline, CDR1 is MGHRA and CDR2 YSYEKL. This CDR3 comprises 16 residues.

This clonotype was recorded many times. This chain connects TRBV2 to TRBJ1-2, with D unclear. Germline loops: CDR1 SNHLY, CDR2 FYNNEI. This CDR3 spans 10 amino acids. CDR3 residues: CIDANYGYTF. Written as DNA, the CDR3 is TGTATCGACGCTAACTATGGCTACACCTTC.

A few counts support this clonotype. The chain employs TRBV20-1 and TRBJ2-7; 7 bases fit TRBD1. V shed 2 bases and J 4 bases; nucleotides not matched to a gene: 2. The CDR3 has 12 amino acids. Germline V gives CDR1 DFQATT, CDR2 SNEGSKA (reference sequence). CDR3 sequence reads: CSARQGDYEQYF. CDR3 coding DNA: TGCAGTGCTAGACAGGGGGATTACGAGCAGTACTTC.

The chain has TRBV6-1 and TRBJ2-5; TRBD2 agrees at 7 bases. With 4 bases clipped from V and 1 base from J, the junction kept 21 bases outside the gene matches. CDR3 length: 20 residues. From germline, CDR1 is MNHNS and CDR2 SASEGT. The CDR3 sequence is CASSAQDTAWRREPQETQYF. The CDR3 coding sequence is TGTGCCAGCAGTGCCCAGGACACGGCATGGAGGCGGGAGCCCCAAGAGACCCAGTACTTC.

This clonotype was seen repeatedly, ten times or more. J is TRBJ1-2 and V is TRBV27, with D perhaps matching TRBD1 (5 bases). Trimming removed 5 bases from V and 8 bases from J, with 18 bases in between. Germline CDR1 is MNHEY and CDR2 is SMNVEV (reference sequence). The length of the CDR3 is 14 residues. The CDR3 here is CASSAVDREKGYTF. The CDR3 nucleotides read TGTGCCAGCAGTGCCGTTGACAGAGAAAAGGGCTACACCTTC.

The chain has TRBV5-5 and TRBJ2-7; D gene unclear. Per the germline V gene, CDR1 is SGHKS and CDR2 is YYEKEE (reference sequence). Trimming left V 4 bases short and J 2 bases short, with 10 bases between. CDR3 length equals 13 residues. The CDR3 coding sequence is TGTGCCAGCAGCCTGTCCAGAGCCTACGAGCAGTACTTC. This translates into CASSLSRAYEQYF.

This clonotype has a count of ten or more. The rearrangement uses TRBV5-1 and TRBJ2-7, with D hard to call. Germline lookup yields CDR1 SGHRS and CDR2 YFSETQ. The CDR3 extends over 13 amino acids. V lost 0 bases, J lost 5 bases, and 9 bases lay in between. The CDR3 sequence is CASSLVRNNEQYF. The CDR3 bases are TGCGCCAGCAGCTTGGTCCGAAATAACGAGCAGTACTTC.

The V gene is TRBV7-2, the J gene TRBJ2-3; TRBD2 matches 12 bases. The CDR3 has 17 residues. The V segment lost 7 bases and the J segment 4 bases; nucleotides outside the gene matches: 12. Germline CDR1 SGHTA, CDR2 FQGNSA. CDR3 in amino acids: CASTELAGGPVPDTQYF. The CDR3 DNA follows: TGTGCCAGCACCGAGCTAGCGGGAGGGCCCGTCCCAGATACGCAGTATTTT.

This rearrangement joins TRBV19 to TRBJ2-1; TRBD1 agrees at 9 bases. V was pared by 7 bases and J by 3 bases, with 10 bases of the junction left unmatched. This CDR3 spans 16 amino acids. Germline V lookup: CDR1 LNHDA, CDR2 SQIVND (reference sequence). Written as DNA, the CDR3 is TGTGCCAGTAACCCGGACAGGGGAGCGGGCTACAATGAGCAGTTCTTC. This translates into CASNPDRGAGYNEQFF.

This clonotype was detected many times. The CDR3 loop reads CAASPSEDNEQFF. The DNA for the CDR3 is TGTGCCGCGTCGCCTAGCGAAGACAATGAGCAGTTCTTC. The chain links TRBV12-3 or TRBV12-4 to TRBJ2-1; tentative D call: TRBD2 (6 bases). This CDR3 spans 13 amino acids. V gave up 11 bases and J gave up 5 bases, with 16 bases separating them.

Many counts were recorded for this clonotype. J is TRBJ2-2 and V is TRBV27; no clear D gene. The V end lost 3 bases, the J end lost 2 bases, and 19 bases lay between the germline ends. CDR1 and CDR2 from the germline V gene are MNHEY and SMNVEV (reference sequence). The CDR3 runs to 18 residues. CDR3 DNA sequence: TGTGCCAGCAGTTTGCGATTGGTGGTTTTACGAAACACCGGGGAGCTGTTTTTT. Amino acid sequence: CASSLRLVVLRNTGELFF.

The chain has TRBV6-1 and TRBJ2-1; TRBD2 is a possible D gene (6 bases). Trimming took 6 bases from V and 4 from J, leaving 19 bases between them. Germline V gene lookup returns CDR1 MNHNS and CDR2 SASEGT. This CDR3 has 16 residues. For the CDR3, the DNA is TGTGCCAGCAGCGGGAGCGGCTATACGGGGTACAATGAGCAGTTCTTC. Protein product: CASSGSGYTGYNEQFF.

There are many counts of this clonotype. The chain joins TRBV10-3 to TRBJ1-1; D is ambiguous. Germline CDR1 is ENHRY and CDR2 is SYGVKD. V was pared by 7 bases and J by 7 bases, with 16 bases between. CDR3 size: 13 residues. CDR3 loop: CAITQTPRREAFF. For the CDR3, the DNA is TGTGCCATCACCCAGACACCCCGCCGTGAAGCTTTCTTT.

The V and J genes are TRBV24-1 and TRBJ2-2; the match to TRBD2 covers 14 bases. The V segment lost 3 bases and the J segment 1 base; nucleotides outside the gene matches: 9. The CDR3 is 20 residues long. Germline values: CDR1 KGHDR, CDR2 SFDVKD. This CDR3 reads CATSDEYGTSGGKNTGELFF. The CDR3, as DNA: TGTGCCACCAGTGATGAATATGGGACTAGCGGGGGAAAGAACACCGGGGAGCTGTTTTTT.

The V and J genes are TRBV5-4 and TRBJ1-5, with D maybe TRBD1 (5 bases). The V end lost 3 bases, the J end lost 2 bases, and 12 bases lay between the germline ends. The germline CDR1 and CDR2 sequences are SGHNT and YYREEE (reference sequence). This CDR3 contains 15 residues. The CDR3 reads CASSSQGRGNQPQHF. The CDR3 DNA reads TGTGCCAGCAGCTCCCAGGGTAGAGGCAATCAGCCCCAGCATTTT.

CDR3 coding DNA: TGCGCCAGCACCATGAAAGAGGGGACGAGGAACACCGGGGAGCTGTTTTTT. Its protein product is CASTMKEGTRNTGELFF. The chain employs TRBV4-1 and TRBJ2-2; TRBD1 or TRBD2 may be the D gene (5 bases each). The germline gives CDR1 MGHRA, CDR2 YSYEKL. CDR3 length equals 17 residues. Trimming shortened V by 7 bases and J by 1 base, and 19 bases separated the two germline ends.

The table lists this clonotype with many counts. The genes are TRBV28 and TRBJ2-3, with TRBD2 matching 11 bases. This CDR3 spans 16 amino acids. Germline values: CDR1 MDHEN, CDR2 SYDVKM. Germline trimming cut 2 bases from V and 4 bases from J; bases unmatched to any gene: 5. The CDR3 loop reads CASSLVLAGGSDTQYF. As DNA, the CDR3 is TGTGCCAGCAGTTTAGTCCTAGCGGGAGGATCAGATACGCAGTATTTT.

A few counts support this clonotype. The chain joins TRBV4-1 to TRBJ2-1, with D perhaps matching TRBD1 (5 bases). V lost 3 bases and J 6 bases, leaving 12 bases between the germline ends. Per germline, CDR1 MGHRA and CDR2 YSYEKL. There are 14 residues in the CDR3. DNA for the CDR3: TGCGCCAGCAGCCACAGACAGCTTCCCAATGAGCAGTTCTTC. Translation gives CASSHRQLPNEQFF.

The genes are TRBV5-1 and TRBJ2-1; D is uncertain. This CDR3 region has 15 residues. Trimming took off 4 bases at V and 5 bases at J, with 16 bases between the two ends. Germline-derived CDR1 and CDR2 are SGHRS and YFSETQ. The CDR3 is CASSPDLGADNEQFF. CDR3 nucleotides: TGCGCCAGCAGCCCCGACCTTGGCGCGGACAATGAGCAGTTCTTC.

This clonotype was observed a handful of times. CDR3 nucleotide sequence: TGCGCCAGCAGCTTGGCGGGGCACAGGGAAAGTGAGCAGTTCTTC. Its protein product is CASSLAGHRESEQFF. This chain uses TRBV5-1 with TRBJ2-1, with D perhaps TRBD1 (6 bases). Germline assignment: CDR1 SGHRS and CDR2 YFSETQ. Trimming took 0 bases from V and 9 from J, leaving 16 bases between them. The CDR3 has 15 residues.

In its sample, this clonotype was seen many times. The rearrangement links TRBV5-1 to TRBJ1-2, with TRBD1 matching 9 bases. The CDR3 is 13 residues long. Germline lookup yields CDR1 SGHRS and CDR2 YFSETQ. V was clipped by 4 bases and J by 5 bases; unmatched bases: 3. CDR3 residues: CASSIGQGYGYTF. The CDR3 DNA follows: TGCGCCAGCAGCATCGGACAGGGGTATGGCTACACCTTC.

This sequence joins TRBV20-1 and TRBJ1-6; D is possibly TRBD1 (6 bases). This CDR3 has 15 residues. Per germline, CDR1 DFQATT and CDR2 SNEGSKA (reference sequence). Trimming shortened V by 6 bases and J by 5 bases, and 17 bases separated the two germline ends. CDR3 sequence: CSAPTQGPHNSPLHF. The CDR3 coding sequence is TGCAGTGCACCGACACAGGGCCCCCATAATTCACCCCTCCACTTT.

The sample holds many counts of this clonotype. This chain connects TRBV11-2 to TRBJ2-3; maybe TRBD2 (6 bases). This CDR3 spans 15 amino acids. Trimming shortened V by 6 bases and J by 2 bases, and 15 bases separated the two germline ends. Germline V lookup: CDR1 SGHAT, CDR2 FQNNGV. In nucleotides, the CDR3 is TGTGCCAGCAGTTACCTTCGGGGGAACACAGATACGCAGTATTTT. Translation: CASSYLRGNTDTQYF. Together with reference TRBV11-2 and TRBJ2-3, the CDR3 gives the full variable domain: EAGVAQSPRYKIIEKRQSVAFWCNPISGHATLYWYQQILGQGPKLLIQFQNNGVVDDSQLPKDRFSAERLKGVDSTLKIQPAKLEDSAVYLCASSYLRGNTDTQYFGPGTRLTVL.

The chain couples TRBV20-1 to TRBJ2-5; perhaps D is TRBD1 or TRBD2 (6 bases each). The CDR3 contains 14 residues. Germline CDR1 and CDR2: DFQATT and SNEGSKA (reference sequence). Deletions cut 8 bases from V and 5 bases from J, with 21 bases between. CDR3 sequence reads: CSSRKGGPTETQYF. In nucleotides, the CDR3 is TGCAGTTCAAGAAAGGGGGGACCAACCGAGACCCAGTACTTC.

This clonotype was detected only a few times. The V call is TRBV19, the J call TRBJ1-1, with D tentatively TRBD1 (5 bases). Per the germline V gene, CDR1 is LNHDA and CDR2 is SQIVND (reference sequence). The V end lost 7 bases, the J end lost 3 bases, and 18 bases lay between the germline ends. The CDR3 sequence is 15 residues long. This CDR3 reads CASIRDPGGDTEAFF. The CDR3 region has the DNA TGTGCCAGTATCAGGGACCCCGGGGGAGACACTGAAGCTTTCTTT.

This chain uses TRBV6-1 with TRBJ2-2, with 15 positions matching TRBD2. Germline CDR1 is MNHNS and CDR2 is SASEGT. V lost 6 bases to trimming and J lost 4 bases; unmatched junction nucleotides: 12. The CDR3 consists of 19 residues. The DNA of the CDR3 is TGTGCCAGCAGCGATCCGGGACTAGCGGGAGGTTTGAGCACCGGGGAGCTGTTTTTT. Residues: CASSDPGLAGGLSTGELFF.

The table lists this clonotype with many counts. The chain joins TRBV27 to TRBJ2-1; 9 bases line up with TRBD2. The CDR3 sequence is 15 residues long. Germline V gene sequence: CDR1 MNHEY, CDR2 SMNVEV (reference sequence). Losses at the gene ends were 3 bases for V and 8 bases for J; bases not matched to a gene: 8. CDR3 DNA sequence: TGTGCCAGCAGTTTCGTGGTAGCGGGAGTACATGAGCAGTTCTTC. This gives the protein CASSFVVAGVHEQFF.

This clonotype has at least ten counts. The gene calls are TRBV24-1 and TRBJ1-2; D is unresolved. The length of the CDR3 is 14 residues. V was clipped by 3 bases and J by 0 bases, with 7 bases between them. CDR1 and CDR2 from the germline V gene are KGHDR and SFDVKD. The CDR3 reads CATSDRSTNYGYTF. Here the CDR3 DNA reads TGTGCCACCAGTGATCGTAGTACTAACTATGGCTACACCTTC.

This clonotype was found many times. The chain joins TRBV12-3 or TRBV12-4 to TRBJ2-1, with 10 nucleotides matching TRBD1. Unmatched junction bases numbered 10, after V lost 8 bases and J lost 3 bases. The CDR3 covers 16 residues. The CDR3 spells CASGESDRGDYNEQFF. CDR3 DNA: TGTGCCAGCGGGGAATCGGACAGGGGGGACTACAATGAGCAGTTCTTC.

This clonotype was seen ten or more times. V gene TRBV27 combines with J gene TRBJ2-5; either TRBD1 or TRBD2 may fit D (5 bases each). The CDR3 runs to 16 residues. V shed 5 bases and J shed 5 bases, with 21 bases lying between them. Germline-derived CDR1 and CDR2 are MNHEY and SMNVEV (reference sequence). This CDR3 is CASSPGVVTGGETQYF. The CDR3 coding sequence is TGTGCCAGCAGTCCTGGTGTGGTAACAGGCGGGGAGACCCAGTACTTC.

There are many counts of this clonotype. This chain links TRBV20-1 with TRBJ1-4; D gene uncertain. This CDR3 is 13 amino acids long. Trimming took 6 bases from V and 7 from J, leaving 15 bases between them. Germline V CDR1 and CDR2: DFQATT, SNEGSKA (reference sequence). This CDR3 is CSALRPPGEKLFF. The CDR3 DNA reads as TGCAGTGCCCTCCGGCCCCCGGGTGAAAAACTGTTTTTT.

The genes are TRBV2 and TRBJ2-5; D unresolved. There are 14 residues in the CDR3. CDR1 is SNHLY, CDR2 FYNNEI, per germline. V was clipped by 6 bases and J by 3 bases, with 14 bases between them. CDR3 residues: CASRHRSGEETQYF. Here the CDR3 DNA reads TGTGCCAGCAGACATCGTTCAGGTGAAGAGACCCAGTACTTC. Drawing the rest from reference TRBV2 and TRBJ2-5, the complete variable domain is EPEVTQTPSHQVTQMGQEVILRCVPISNHLYFYWYRQILGQKVEFLVSFYNNEISEKSEIFDDQFSVERPDGSNFTLKIRSTKLEDSAMYFCASRHRSGEETQYFGPGTRLLVL.